The 31 T cell receptor beta chains presented below share a single source sample, sequenced in a study of CD8 T cells in ankylosing spondylitis. The antigens for these receptors are not known. Each CDR3 protein gets one entry after TCRdb re-called the 5' RACE reads with MiXCR. The sample has about 460,000 distinct CDR3 sequences, 5.3% seen once. General study points: Among TCR beta sequences, a motif of under ten highly homologous variants appeared characteristic of ankylosing spondylitis blood.

The specimen sequenced was blood, either unsorted or a sorted T cell fraction (not recorded which). The receptors here all came from a male donor with ankylosing spondylitis.

This clonotype was recorded many times. V gene TRBV7-2 combines with J gene TRBJ2-5; no clear D gene. Trimming took 3 bases from V and 2 from J, leaving 7 bases between them. The CDR3 sequence is 13 residues long. CDR1 and CDR2 (germline): SGHTA, FQGNSA. Written as DNA, the CDR3 is TGTGCCAGCAGCTTCCTCGCACAAGAGACCCAGTACTTC. As protein: CASSFLAQETQYF.

This clonotype showed up many times. The rearrangement joins TRBV10-2 to TRBJ2-3, with TRBD2 matching over 10 bases. Germline V lookup: CDR1 WSHSY, CDR2 SAAADI. The V segment lost 5 bases and the J segment 3 bases; nucleotides outside the gene matches: 8. The CDR3 covers 16 residues. CDR3 bases: TGCGCCAGCAGTCTCAGGACTAGCGGATGGACAGATACGCAGTATTTT. This sequence encodes CASSLRTSGWTDTQYF.

This clonotype occurred many times. This sequence joins TRBV5-1 and TRBJ2-3, with no clear D. The CDR3 spans 15 residues. V was trimmed by 4 bases and J by 0 bases, leaving 12 bases between them. Germline V gene sequence: CDR1 SGHRS, CDR2 YFSETQ. Here the CDR3 reads CASSSDLPSTDTQYF. Written as DNA, the CDR3 is TGCGCCAGCAGCAGTGATCTACCTAGCACAGATACGCAGTATTTT.

This clonotype has at least ten counts. V and J are TRBV20-1 and TRBJ1-1; 7 nucleotides agree with TRBD1. There are 16 residues in the CDR3. V gave up 0 bases and J gave up 1 base; unmatched junction bases: 8. Germline V CDR1 and CDR2: DFQATT, SNEGSKA (reference sequence). The CDR3 DNA sequence: TGCAGTGCTAGAGATCTTCGGACAGGCCCGAACACTGAAGCTTTCTTT. Its translation: CSARDLRTGPNTEAFF.

This clonotype showed up many times. The chain couples TRBV12-3 or TRBV12-4 to TRBJ2-3; tentatively, D is TRBD1 or TRBD2 (5 bases each). The V end lost 4 bases, the J end lost 5 bases, and 16 bases lay between the germline ends. The CDR3 has 15 residues. CDR3: CASSSAGALGDTQYF. CDR3 bases: TGTGCCAGCAGTTCCGCCGGGGCTCTGGGAGATACGCAGTATTTT.

This clonotype was counted at least ten times. This chain links TRBV29-1 with TRBJ2-7; D gene uncertain. CDR1 and CDR2 from the germline V gene are SQVTM and ANQGSEA. V was pared by 2 bases and J by 4 bases, with 9 bases between. The CDR3 totals 12 residues. The CDR3 is CSVELQNYEQYF. The DNA for the CDR3 is TGCAGCGTTGAACTCCAGAATTACGAGCAGTACTTC.

This clonotype occurred many times. J is TRBJ2-7 and V is TRBV20-1; TRBD2 agrees at 12 bases. CDR3 length: 14 residues. The trim removed 1 base at V and 5 bases at J, leaving 3 bases unmatched. Per the germline V gene, CDR1 is DFQATT and CDR2 is SNEGSKA (reference sequence). The chain's CDR3 is CSARGTSGTDEQYF. The CDR3 DNA is TGCAGTGCTAGAGGGACTAGCGGGACGGACGAGCAGTACTTC.

This clonotype has ten or more counts. The rearrangement joins TRBV7-8 to TRBJ2-7, with D possibly matching TRBD1 (6 bases). Trimming shortened V by 5 bases and J by 3 bases, and 20 bases separated the two germline ends. This CDR3 has 16 residues. Germline V gene lookup returns CDR1 SGHVS and CDR2 FQNEAQ. CDR3 amino acids: CASSADRFRPLYEQYF. CDR3 DNA: TGTGCCAGCAGCGCCGACAGGTTTCGACCCCTCTACGAGCAGTACTTC. Full variable domain (missing parts from reference TRBV7-8 and TRBJ2-7): GAGVSQSPRYKVAKRGQDVALRCDPISGHVSLFWYQQALGQGPEFLTYFQNEAQLDKSGLPSDRFFAERPEGSVSTLKIQRTQQEDSAVYLCASSADRFRPLYEQYFGPGTRLTVT.

This clonotype has at least ten counts. J is TRBJ1-6 and V is TRBV10-3; D is ambiguous. Trimming pared 1 base from V and 7 bases from J, leaving 5 bases between. Germline V CDR1 and CDR2: ENHRY, SYGVKD. The length of the CDR3 is 13 residues. DNA for the CDR3: TGTGCCATCAGTGAGTTGGCAAATTCACCCCTCCACTTT. The encoded protein is CAISELANSPLHF.

In this sample, this clonotype turned up many times. The rearrangement joins TRBV10-3 to TRBJ2-2, with D perhaps TRBD1 (6 bases). Trimming stripped 3 bases from V and 3 bases from J, with 17 bases between. Germline V gene data show CDR1 as ENHRY and CDR2 as SYGVKD. CDR3 length equals 17 residues. CDR3 sequence (DNA): TGTGCCATCAGTGATCCGAACGAGGACAGTTACACCGGGGAGCTGTTTTTT. Translated, it gives CAISDPNEDSYTGELFF.

This clonotype was counted many times. V gene TRBV9 combines with J gene TRBJ2-5; 14 bases match TRBD2. Germline assignment: CDR1 SGDLS and CDR2 YYNGEE. Unmatched junction bases numbered 6, after V lost 4 bases and J lost 4 bases. The CDR3 loop spans 16 amino acids. This chain's CDR3 is CASSTTSGGAGETQYF. CDR3 nucleotide sequence: TGTGCCAGCAGCACGACTAGCGGGGGGGCCGGAGAGACCCAGTACTTC.

This clonotype occurred many times. This chain connects TRBV6-5 to TRBJ2-1; D unresolved. The V end was cut by 6 bases, the J end by 13 bases, with 16 bases between. Germline lookup yields CDR1 MNHEY and CDR2 SVGAGI. The CDR3 loop spans 12 amino acids. In nucleotides, the CDR3 is TGTGCCAGCAGCAACGTTAGGCATAGACAGTTCTTC. Amino acids: CASSNVRHRQFF.

This clonotype appeared many times. This chain links TRBV27 with TRBJ1-6, with D possibly matching TRBD1 (5 bases). Per the germline V gene, CDR1 is MNHEY and CDR2 is SMNVEV (reference sequence). V was pared by 6 bases and J by 11 bases, with 14 bases between. The CDR3 is 13 amino acids. The CDR3 region is CASSLTRVAPLHF. CDR3 sequence (DNA): TGTGCCAGCAGCTTGACCAGGGTCGCACCCCTCCACTTT.

This sequence joins TRBV20-1 and TRBJ2-3, with D possibly being TRBD1 or TRBD2 (5 bases each). Trimming pared 3 bases from V and 3 bases from J, leaving 13 bases between. The CDR3 runs to 14 residues. Germline V gene data show CDR1 as DFQATT and CDR2 as SNEGSKA (reference sequence). The DNA of the CDR3 is TGCAGTGCTAGGGACTCTAAGGGGACAGATACGCAGTATTTT. Translation: CSARDSKGTDTQYF.

This clonotype was recorded at least ten times. The chain combines TRBV28 with TRBJ1-1; D unclear. CDR3 length: 13 amino acids. V was clipped by 3 bases and J by 10 bases, with 15 bases between them. The V gene's germline CDR1 is MDHEN and CDR2 SYDVKM. In DNA form, the CDR3 reads TGTGCCAGCAGTTTGTTAGAGACCAATTCAGCTTTCTTT. This translates into CASSLLETNSAFF.

There are many counts of this clonotype. The chain joins TRBV4-1 to TRBJ2-2; a weak D match, TRBD2 (5 bases). The V end was cut by 0 bases, the J end by 3 bases, with 11 bases between. The CDR3 loop spans 16 amino acids. Germline lookup yields CDR1 MGHRA and CDR2 YSYEKL. CDR3 nucleotide sequence: TGCGCCAGCAGCCAAGATTTGCGGAGGTACACCGGGGAGCTGTTTTTT. Translation gives CASSQDLRRYTGELFF.

This clonotype appeared many times. The CDR3, as DNA: TGCAGTGCTCGGACATCGAGCTCCTACAATGAGCAGTTCTTC. Protein sequence: CSARTSSSYNEQFF. This rearrangement joins TRBV20-1 to TRBJ2-1, with D possibly being TRBD1 (5 bases). CDR1 and CDR2 (germline): DFQATT, SNEGSKA (reference sequence). V was clipped by 5 bases and J by 0 bases, with 11 bases between them. The CDR3 totals 14 residues.

This clonotype has ten or more counts. The chain links TRBV6-2 or TRBV6-3 to TRBJ1-5; D perhaps matches TRBD1 (5 bases). This CDR3 has 16 residues. V lost 0 bases, J lost 3 bases, and 12 bases lay in between. Germline-derived CDR1 and CDR2 are MNHEY and SVGEGT. CDR3 bases: TGTGCCAGCAGTTACTCGATTGGGGCCTTCAATCAGCCCCAGCATTTT. Translated, it gives CASSYSIGAFNQPQHF.

The V gene is TRBV27, the J gene TRBJ2-1; D uncertain. Germline V lookup: CDR1 MNHEY, CDR2 SMNVEV (reference sequence). This CDR3 is 12 amino acids long. V lost 7 bases and J 4 bases, leaving 8 bases between the germline ends. The CDR3 nucleotides are TGTGCCAGCAATGCCGGGTACAATGAGCAGTTCTTC. Protein: CASNAGYNEQFF.

The sample holds many counts of this clonotype. CDR3: CAISPHDTGELFF. The CDR3, as DNA: TGTGCCATCAGCCCCCATGACACCGGGGAGCTGTTTTTT. J is TRBJ2-2 and V is TRBV10-3; D is undetermined. Germline V gene lookup returns CDR1 ENHRY and CDR2 SYGVKD. V was clipped by 6 bases and J by 3 bases, with 8 bases between them. The CDR3 contains 13 residues.

This clonotype was seen at least ten times. The V gene is TRBV4-3, the J gene TRBJ2-2, with 7 bases fitting TRBD2. This CDR3 has 16 residues. Trimming cost V 0 bases and J 5 bases; bases outside gene matches: 6. Looked up from germline, CDR1 is LGHNA and CDR2 is YSLEER. CDR3 DNA sequence: TGCGCCAGCAGCCAAGAGGCGGGAGATCGGACCGGGGAGCTGTTTTTT. This codes for CASSQEAGDRTGELFF.

At least ten counts were recorded for this clonotype. The chain links TRBV4-3 to TRBJ1-5; D gene uncertain. From germline, CDR1 is LGHNA and CDR2 YSLEER. The CDR3 is 13 residues long. V lost 3 bases and J 3 bases, leaving 6 bases between the germline ends. The chain's CDR3 is CASSQAFNQPQHF. CDR3 nucleotides: TGCGCCAGCAGCCAGGCCTTCAATCAGCCCCAGCATTTT.

There are many counts of this clonotype. The V gene is TRBV5-1, the J gene TRBJ2-3, with TRBD2 matching over 9 bases. CDR1 and CDR2 (germline): SGHRS, YFSETQ. There are 17 residues in the CDR3. V shed 4 bases, J shed 5 bases, and the junction held 14 bases outside the gene matches. The CDR3 coding sequence is TGCGCCAGCAGCCCTGTAAAAACTAGCGGGTATGGAGATACGCAGTATTTT. Translated, it gives CASSPVKTSGYGDTQYF.

There are many counts of this clonotype. The rearrangement links TRBV7-2 to TRBJ2-3, with D unresolved. In germline, CDR1 is SGHTA, CDR2 FQGNSA. V gave up 2 bases and J gave up 2 bases, with 11 bases separating them. This CDR3 has 15 amino acids. CDR3 in DNA: TGTGCCAGCAGCTTAACCGGTATAATCACAGATACGCAGTATTTT. Amino acids: CASSLTGIITDTQYF.

In this sample, this clonotype turned up many times. The CDR3 protein is CSANPRGAQGNEQFF. CDR3 DNA: TGCAGCGCTAACCCGCGGGGGGCCCAGGGGAATGAGCAGTTCTTC. J is TRBJ2-1 and V is TRBV29-1, with 8 bases that match TRBD2. The V gene end was trimmed by 7 bases and the J gene end by 7 bases; junction bases not matched to a gene: 15. From germline, CDR1 is SQVTM and CDR2 ANQGSEA. The CDR3 is made up of 15 amino acids.

This clonotype was seen at least ten times. This chain's CDR3 is CASSSPRQGHYNEQFF. CDR3 in DNA: TGTGCCAGCAGTTCACCCCGACAGGGCCACTACAATGAGCAGTTCTTC. The chain couples TRBV28 to TRBJ2-1, with 7 positions matching TRBD1. CDR1 MDHEN and CDR2 SYDVKM come from the germline V gene. The CDR3 extends over 16 amino acids. The trim removed 4 bases at V and 3 bases at J, leaving 9 bases unmatched. Full variable domain (remainder filled in from reference TRBV28 and TRBJ2-1): DVKVTQSSRYLVKRTGEKVFLECVQDMDHENMFWYRQDPGLGLRLIYFSYDVKMKEKGDIPEGYSVSREKKERFSLILESASTNQTSMYLCASSSPRQGHYNEQFFGPGTRLTVL.

The chain links TRBV6-2 or TRBV6-3 to TRBJ2-2, with 8 nucleotides matching TRBD2. The germline CDR1 and CDR2 sequences are MNHEY and SVGEGT. This CDR3 is built from 16 residues. J was trimmed by 2 bases and V by 6 bases; bases with no gene match: 8. The CDR3 loop reads CASSSRLAGNTGELFF. CDR3 DNA: TGTGCCAGCAGCTCGAGGCTAGCGGGCAACACCGGGGAGCTGTTTTTT.

This clonotype came up many times. In DNA, the CDR3 is TGTGCCAGCAGGCATTCGGCGAACACTGAAGCTTTCTTT. Translated, it gives CASRHSANTEAFF. This chain uses TRBV14 with TRBJ1-1; D is undetermined. Germline V gene sequence: CDR1 SGHDN, CDR2 FVKESK. Trimming removed 6 bases from V and 1 base from J, with 9 bases in between. This CDR3 is built from 13 residues.

This clonotype was counted ten times or more. The V call is TRBV6-1, the J call TRBJ1-5, with 10 nucleotides matching TRBD1. In germline, CDR1 is MNHNS, CDR2 SASEGT. V gave up 7 bases and J gave up 9 bases; unmatched junction bases: 9. This CDR3 spans 14 amino acids. CDR3 sequence (DNA): TGTGCCAGCATCCTGACAGGGGGCATCGGGCCCCAGCATTTT. As protein: CASILTGGIGPQHF.

The chain recombines TRBV27 with TRBJ2-1, with D possibly TRBD2 on 5 matching bases. Germline V lookup: CDR1 MNHEY, CDR2 SMNVEV (reference sequence). This CDR3 has 15 amino acids. Between the trimmed V and J ends, which lost 3 bases and 6 bases, there was a span of 15 bases. The CDR3 loop is CASSFGTKGSNEQFF. The CDR3 DNA reads TGTGCCAGCAGTTTTGGTACCAAAGGGAGCAATGAGCAGTTCTTC.

This clonotype was observed a few times. A read error may be the cause here, since a much bigger clone is one base away. The chain uses TRBV15 and TRBJ2-7, with D unclear. The CDR3 spans 12 residues. Germline assignment: CDR1 LNHNV and CDR2 YYDKDF (reference sequence). The V end lost 0 bases, the J end lost 3 bases, and 3 bases lay between the germline ends. The CDR3 reads CATSRDHYEQYF. Here the CDR3 DNA reads TGTGCCACCAGCAGAGACCACTACGAGCAGTACTTC.